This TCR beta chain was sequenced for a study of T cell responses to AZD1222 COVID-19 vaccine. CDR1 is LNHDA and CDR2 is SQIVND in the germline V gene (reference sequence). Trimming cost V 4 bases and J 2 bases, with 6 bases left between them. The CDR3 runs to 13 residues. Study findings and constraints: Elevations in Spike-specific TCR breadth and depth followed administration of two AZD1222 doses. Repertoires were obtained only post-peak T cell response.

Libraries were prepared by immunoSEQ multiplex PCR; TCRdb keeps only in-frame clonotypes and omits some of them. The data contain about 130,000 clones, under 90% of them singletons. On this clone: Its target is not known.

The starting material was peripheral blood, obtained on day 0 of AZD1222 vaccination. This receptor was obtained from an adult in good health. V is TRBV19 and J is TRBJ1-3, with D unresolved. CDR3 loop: CASSTTPGNTIYF. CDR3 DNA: TGTGCCAGTAGTACGACACCTGGAAACACCATATATTTT.